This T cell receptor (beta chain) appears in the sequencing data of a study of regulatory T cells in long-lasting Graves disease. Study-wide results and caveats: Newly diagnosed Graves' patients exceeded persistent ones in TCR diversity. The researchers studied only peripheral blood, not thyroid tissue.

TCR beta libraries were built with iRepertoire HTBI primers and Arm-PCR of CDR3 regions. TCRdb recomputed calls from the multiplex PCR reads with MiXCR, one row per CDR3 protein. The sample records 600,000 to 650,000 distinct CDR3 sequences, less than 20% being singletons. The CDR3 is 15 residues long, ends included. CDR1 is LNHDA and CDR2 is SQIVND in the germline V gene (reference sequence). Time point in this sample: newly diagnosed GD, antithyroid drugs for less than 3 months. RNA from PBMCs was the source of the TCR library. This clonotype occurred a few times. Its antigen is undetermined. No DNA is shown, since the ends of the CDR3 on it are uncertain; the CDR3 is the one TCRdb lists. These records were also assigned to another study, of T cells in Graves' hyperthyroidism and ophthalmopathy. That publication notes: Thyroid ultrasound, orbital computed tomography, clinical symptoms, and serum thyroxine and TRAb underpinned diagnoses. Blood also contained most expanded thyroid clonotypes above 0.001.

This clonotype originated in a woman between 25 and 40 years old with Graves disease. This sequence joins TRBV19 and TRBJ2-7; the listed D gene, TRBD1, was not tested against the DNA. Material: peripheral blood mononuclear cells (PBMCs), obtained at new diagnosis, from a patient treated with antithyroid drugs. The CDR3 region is CASTSGRGSAYEQYF.